The 2 T cell receptor beta chains reported below all come from one sample, sequenced in a study of OX40 agonist ivuxolimab in advanced cancers. This table comes from immunoSEQ multiplex PCR, and its TCRdb copy is limited to in-frame clones, with some not included. The sample lists about 77,000 clones; 81% were seen once. The sample here was CD4+ or CD8+ T cells sorted from blood, taken in a trial of the OX40 agonist ivuxolimab. The source of these receptors is an adult with an advanced solid tumor such as melanoma, head and neck, liver or kidney cancer.

This chain uses TRBV5-6 with TRBJ1-2; D unresolved. Germline-derived CDR1 and CDR2 are SGHDT and YYEEEE. This CDR3 contains 14 residues. The V and J ends lost 0 bases and 6 bases respectively, with 12 bases between them. The CDR3 nucleotides read TGTGCCAGCAGCTTGGGGCTTAGCCACAATGGCTACACCTTC. Translation: CASSLGLSHNGYTF.

CDR3 residues: CASSYSPGPYEQYF. Written as DNA, the CDR3 is TGTGCCAGCAGTTACTCGCCAGGTCCCTACGAGCAGTACTTC. V usage is TRBV6-5 and J usage is TRBJ2-7; D remains unclear. Looked up from germline, CDR1 is MNHEY and CDR2 is SVGAGI. Between the trimmed V and J ends, which lost 0 bases and 2 bases, there was a span of 8 bases. The CDR3 sequence is 14 residues long.